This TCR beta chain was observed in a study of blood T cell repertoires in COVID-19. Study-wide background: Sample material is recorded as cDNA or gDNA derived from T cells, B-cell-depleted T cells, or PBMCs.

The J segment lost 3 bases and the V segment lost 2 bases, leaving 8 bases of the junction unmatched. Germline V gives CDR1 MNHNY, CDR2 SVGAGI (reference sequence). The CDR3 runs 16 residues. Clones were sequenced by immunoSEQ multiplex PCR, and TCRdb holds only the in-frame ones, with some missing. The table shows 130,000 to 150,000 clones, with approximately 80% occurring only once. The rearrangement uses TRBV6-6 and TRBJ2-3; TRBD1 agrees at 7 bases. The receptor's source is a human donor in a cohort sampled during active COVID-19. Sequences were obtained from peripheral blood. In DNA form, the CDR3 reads TGTGCCAGCAGTTACGAGGGGGCTAGCTATACAGATACGCAGTATTTT. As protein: CASSYEGASYTDTQYF.